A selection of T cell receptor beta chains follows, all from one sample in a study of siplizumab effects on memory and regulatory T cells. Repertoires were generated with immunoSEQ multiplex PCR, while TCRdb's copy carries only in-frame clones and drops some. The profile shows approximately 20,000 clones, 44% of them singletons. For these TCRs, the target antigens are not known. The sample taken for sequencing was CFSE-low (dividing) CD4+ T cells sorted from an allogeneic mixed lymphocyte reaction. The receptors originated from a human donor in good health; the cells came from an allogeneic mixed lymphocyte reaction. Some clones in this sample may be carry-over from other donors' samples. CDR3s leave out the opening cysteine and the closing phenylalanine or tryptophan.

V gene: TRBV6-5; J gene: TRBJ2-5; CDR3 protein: ASIRTLGETQY
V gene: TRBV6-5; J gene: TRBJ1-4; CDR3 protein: ASSEANEKLF
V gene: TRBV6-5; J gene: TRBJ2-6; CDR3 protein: ASREEGANVLT
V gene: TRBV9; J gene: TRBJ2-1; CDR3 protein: ASSVFGVGEQF
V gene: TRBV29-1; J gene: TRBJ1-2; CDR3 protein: SLQGNYGYT
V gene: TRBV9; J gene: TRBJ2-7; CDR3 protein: ASSAWDSSYEQY
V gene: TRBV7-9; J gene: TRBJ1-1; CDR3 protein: ASSSGQLNTEAF
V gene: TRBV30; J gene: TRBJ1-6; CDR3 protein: AWSVGDRGYSPLH
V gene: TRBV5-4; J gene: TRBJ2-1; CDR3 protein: ASSLAGAYNEQF
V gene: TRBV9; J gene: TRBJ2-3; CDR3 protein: ASSGPSGASTDTQY
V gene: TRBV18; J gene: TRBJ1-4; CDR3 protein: ASSPQQGLGEKLF
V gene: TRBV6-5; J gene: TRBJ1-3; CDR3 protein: ASSKLGTGNTIY
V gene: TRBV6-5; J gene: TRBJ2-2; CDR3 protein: ASRGQGTGELF
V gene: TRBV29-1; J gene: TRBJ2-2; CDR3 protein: SVESTAGTGELF
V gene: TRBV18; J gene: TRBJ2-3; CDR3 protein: ASSSLAGGVTDTQY
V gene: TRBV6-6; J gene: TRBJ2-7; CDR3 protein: ASRRGLAGGEQY
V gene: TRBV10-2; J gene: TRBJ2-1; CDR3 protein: ASRGPGGVAGLNEQF
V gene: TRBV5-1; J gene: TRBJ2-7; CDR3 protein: ASSLGQGAIYEQY
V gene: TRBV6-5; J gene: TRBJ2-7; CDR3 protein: ASSPRADSYEQY
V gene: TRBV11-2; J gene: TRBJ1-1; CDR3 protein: ASSWYTEAF
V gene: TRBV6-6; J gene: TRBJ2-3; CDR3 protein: ASSDPGSLDTQY
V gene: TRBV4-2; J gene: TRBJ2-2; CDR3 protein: ASSPGVAGETGELF
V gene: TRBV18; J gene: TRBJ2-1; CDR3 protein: ASSRIRGGNEQF
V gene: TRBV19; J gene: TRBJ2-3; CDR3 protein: ASSRVASTDTQY
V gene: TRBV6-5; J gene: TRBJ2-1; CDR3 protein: ASSGQGLWNEQF
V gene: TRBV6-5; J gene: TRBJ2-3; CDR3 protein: ASSSTPWAQY
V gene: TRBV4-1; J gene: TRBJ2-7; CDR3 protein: ASSQDRGREQY
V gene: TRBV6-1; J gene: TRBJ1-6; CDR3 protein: ASIDRGSNSPLH
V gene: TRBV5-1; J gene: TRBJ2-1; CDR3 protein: ASSTQGFSYNEQF
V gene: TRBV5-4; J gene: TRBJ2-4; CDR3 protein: ASSATDRGGVAKNIQY
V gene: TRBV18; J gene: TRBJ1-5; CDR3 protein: ASSPTALDRAGQPQH
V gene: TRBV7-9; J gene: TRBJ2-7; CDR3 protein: ASSQGRTGEEQY
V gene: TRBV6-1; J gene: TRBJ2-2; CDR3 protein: ASSGITGANTGELF
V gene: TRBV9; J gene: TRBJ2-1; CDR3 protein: ASSVQGAYNEQF
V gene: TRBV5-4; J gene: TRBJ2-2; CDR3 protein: ASSLGGLGLAGDGELF
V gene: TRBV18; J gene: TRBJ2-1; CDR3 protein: ASSPDRAFGRLF
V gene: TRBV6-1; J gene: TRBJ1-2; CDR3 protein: ASSRGHLANYGYT
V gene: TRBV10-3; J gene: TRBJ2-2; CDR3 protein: AISAHYSNTGELF
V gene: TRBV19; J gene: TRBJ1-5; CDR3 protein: ASTLNYGTQGQPQH
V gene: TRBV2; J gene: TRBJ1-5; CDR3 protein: ASSQDRGQQPQH